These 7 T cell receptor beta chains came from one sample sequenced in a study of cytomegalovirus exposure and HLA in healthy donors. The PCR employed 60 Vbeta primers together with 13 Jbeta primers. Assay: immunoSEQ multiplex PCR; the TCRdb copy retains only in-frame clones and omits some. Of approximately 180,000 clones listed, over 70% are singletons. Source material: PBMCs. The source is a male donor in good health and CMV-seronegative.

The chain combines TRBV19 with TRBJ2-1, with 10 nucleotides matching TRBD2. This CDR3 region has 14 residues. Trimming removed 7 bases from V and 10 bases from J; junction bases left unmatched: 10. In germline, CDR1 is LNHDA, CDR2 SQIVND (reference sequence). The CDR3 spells CASTLAGAVAEQFF. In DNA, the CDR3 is TGTGCCAGTACCCTAGCGGGAGCGGTCGCCGAGCAGTTCTTC.

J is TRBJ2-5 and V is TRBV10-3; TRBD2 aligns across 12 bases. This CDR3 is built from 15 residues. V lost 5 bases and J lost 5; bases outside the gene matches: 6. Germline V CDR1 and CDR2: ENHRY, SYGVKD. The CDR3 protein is CAISRLAGVDETQYF. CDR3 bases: TGTGCCATCAGTCGACTAGCGGGAGTAGACGAGACCCAGTACTTC.

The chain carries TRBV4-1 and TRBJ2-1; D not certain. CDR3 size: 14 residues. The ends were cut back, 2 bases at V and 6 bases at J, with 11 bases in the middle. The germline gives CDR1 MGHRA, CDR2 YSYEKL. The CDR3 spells CASSQPTVSNEQFF. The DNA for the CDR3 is TGCGCCAGCAGCCAACCCACGGTTTCCAATGAGCAGTTCTTC.

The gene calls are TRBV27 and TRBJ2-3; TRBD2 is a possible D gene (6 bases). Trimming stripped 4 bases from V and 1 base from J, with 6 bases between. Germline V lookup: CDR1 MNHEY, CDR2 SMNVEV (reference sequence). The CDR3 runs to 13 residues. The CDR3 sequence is CASSWRGTDTQYF. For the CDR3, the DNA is TGTGCCAGCAGTTGGAGGGGCACAGATACGCAGTATTTT.

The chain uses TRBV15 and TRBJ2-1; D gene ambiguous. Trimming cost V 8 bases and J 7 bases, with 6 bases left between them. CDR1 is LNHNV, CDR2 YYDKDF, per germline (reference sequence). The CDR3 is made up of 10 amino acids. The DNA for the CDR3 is TGTGCCACCGCCGGTAATGAGCAGTTCTTC. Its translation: CATAGNEQFF.

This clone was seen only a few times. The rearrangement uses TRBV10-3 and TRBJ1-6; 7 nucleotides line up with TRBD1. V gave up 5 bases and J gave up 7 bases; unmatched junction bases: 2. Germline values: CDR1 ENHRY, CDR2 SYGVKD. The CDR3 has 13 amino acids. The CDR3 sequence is CAISTTGNSPLHF. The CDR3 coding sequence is TGTGCCATCAGTACGACAGGGAATTCACCCCTCCACTTT.

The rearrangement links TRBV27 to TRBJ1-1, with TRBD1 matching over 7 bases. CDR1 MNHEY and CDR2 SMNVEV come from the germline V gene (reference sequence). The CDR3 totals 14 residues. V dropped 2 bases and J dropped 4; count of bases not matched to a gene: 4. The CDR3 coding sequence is TGTGCCAGCAGTTTAAGGGGGCTCACCACTGAAGCTTTCTTT. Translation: CASSLRGLTTEAFF.